Sequencing of this TCR beta chain was carried out in a study of T cell responses to AZD1222 COVID-19 vaccine. The study, taken as a whole, reports: Dominant CD4 TCR responses targeted spike regions 160-218 and 743-854. At study baseline, merely five or six AZD1222 recipients were seropositive.

This clone was detected once. Its antigen is unidentified. Method: immunoSEQ multiplex PCR; TCRdb's copy keeps in-frame clones and lacks some. The sample records roughly 120,000 clones, 86% being singletons. The material sequenced was peripheral blood, taken 28 days after the second AZD1222 dose. The receptor's source is an adult who received the AZD1222 COVID-19 vaccine.

The CDR3 region is CASSGGLLSGANVLTF. DNA of the CDR3: TGCGCCAGCAGCGGGGGACTCTTATCTGGGGCCAACGTCCTGACTTTC. The chain recombines TRBV5-1 with TRBJ2-6, with a tentative D call TRBD2 (6 bases). The V end lost 4 bases, the J end lost 1 base, and 12 bases lay between the germline ends. The CDR3 has 16 amino acids. Germline V gene sequence: CDR1 SGHRS, CDR2 YFSETQ.